Below, 18 T cell receptor beta chains from the same sample are listed, as sequenced in a study of beta chain features in type 1 diabetes. Sequenced material consisted of expressed TCRB transcripts (all of the isolated RNA was reverse transcribed). TCRdb's table, derived via immunoSEQ multiplex PCR, lists solely in-frame clones and lacks some. The repertoire holds roughly 150,000 clones, with over 8.5% as singletons. Source material: central memory CD4+ T cells from blood. The source of these receptors is a man aged 18 to 30 in good health.

This clone was observed a handful of times. J is TRBJ1-5 and V is TRBV29-1; no firm D call. The V gene lost 4 bases and the J gene lost 8 bases, with 15 bases spanning the gap. CDR3 length: 13 residues. Germline V gene lookup returns CDR1 SQVTM and CDR2 ANQGSEA. The CDR3 coding sequence is TGCAGCGTTGGGACCGGCCTCAGTAAGCCCCAGCATTTT. Translation: CSVGTGLSKPQHF.

The J gene is TRBJ1-5, the V gene TRBV20-1; no definite D call. The CDR3 runs 10 residues. V lost 5 bases to trimming and J lost 11 bases, with 10 bases between them. The V gene's germline CDR1 is DFQATT and CDR2 SNEGSKA (reference sequence). The DNA of the CDR3 is TGCAGTGCTGGTATAAACGCCCAGCATTTT. Translating it yields CSAGINAQHF.

This chain joins TRBV7-9 and TRBJ2-3; D remains unclear. The CDR3 is 12 amino acids. Germline CDR1 is SEHNR and CDR2 is FQNEAQ (reference sequence). Deletions cut 2 bases from V and 6 bases from J, with 6 bases between. The CDR3 nucleotides read TGTGCCAGCAGCTTATTTCTTGATACGCAGTATTTT. It translates to CASSLFLDTQYF.

A few counts support this clone. The chain has TRBV7-2 and TRBJ2-3; D possibly corresponds to TRBD2 (6 bases). Germline V gene sequence: CDR1 SGHTA, CDR2 FQGNSA. Trimming left V 1 base short and J 6 bases short, with 20 bases between. The CDR3 loop spans 17 amino acids. The CDR3 here is CASSLVNGGFKRDTQYF. The CDR3 DNA sequence: TGTGCCAGCAGCTTAGTGAACGGAGGGTTTAAGAGGGATACGCAGTATTTT. Together with reference TRBV7-2 and TRBJ2-3, the CDR3 gives the full variable domain: GAGVSQSPSNKVTEKGKDVELRCDPISGHTALYWYRQSLGQGLEFLIYFQGNSAPDKSGLPSDRFSAERTGGSVSTLTIQRTQQEDSAVYLCASSLVNGGFKRDTQYFGPGTRLTVL.

The sample holds a few counts of this clone. The CDR3 DNA is TGTGCCAGCAGTTATTGGCGACGGTCTTCCTACGAGCAGTACTTC. It codes for CASSYWRRSSYEQYF. The chain links TRBV28 to TRBJ2-7; D is uncertain. Germline V gene sequence: CDR1 MDHEN, CDR2 SYDVKM. This CDR3 has 15 amino acids. Trimming cost V 4 bases and J 1 base, with 14 bases left between them.

This clone has ten or more counts. The V gene is TRBV7-2, the J gene TRBJ2-4, with 7 bases matching TRBD1. V lost 5 bases and J lost 7; bases outside the gene matches: 8. CDR1 and CDR2 (germline): SGHTA, FQGNSA. The CDR3 consists of 14 residues. The CDR3 DNA sequence: TGTGCCAGCAGCGGATCCCGACAGGGCAACATTCAGTACTTC. Translating gives CASSGSRQGNIQYF.

V and J are TRBV28 and TRBJ2-1, with 8 bases lining up with TRBD2. This CDR3 has 16 residues. The V segment lost 6 bases and the J segment 4 bases; nucleotides outside the gene matches: 11. Germline V CDR1 and CDR2: MDHEN, SYDVKM. CDR3 residues: CASSPRGGGFYNEQFF. The CDR3 DNA reads TGTGCCAGCAGCCCTCGGGGGGGCGGGTTTTACAATGAGCAGTTCTTC.

The chain employs TRBV2 and TRBJ2-2, with a weak D call TRBD2 (5 bases). This CDR3 region has 14 residues. Germline V gives CDR1 SNHLY, CDR2 FYNNEI. V lost 4 bases, J lost 6 bases, and 12 bases lay in between. The CDR3 region has the DNA TGTGCCAGCAGTGGGGATCGAGGGTCCGGGGAGCTGTTTTTT. Its protein product is CASSGDRGSGELFF.

This chain links TRBV9 with TRBJ2-7, with a weak D call TRBD1 (6 bases). Germline-derived CDR1 and CDR2 are SGDLS and YYNGEE. With 2 bases removed from V and 9 bases from J, the gap between germline ends came to 18 bases. The CDR3 is made up of 14 amino acids. The DNA of the CDR3 is TGTGCCAGCAGCGTGAGGGACATTGAGGGCGGGCAGTACTTC. Translation gives CASSVRDIEGGQYF. Based on the CDR3 plus reference TRBV9 and TRBJ2-7, the full variable domain is DSGVTQTPKHLITATGQRVTLRCSPRSGDLSVYWYQQSLDQGLQFLIQYYNGEERAKGNILERFSAQQFPDLHSELNLSSLELGDSALYFCASSVRDIEGGQYFGPGTRLTVT.

The table lists this clone with a few counts. The V and J genes are TRBV15 and TRBJ2-5; D is possibly TRBD1 (5 bases). This CDR3 region has 14 residues. V was trimmed by 1 base and J by 5 bases, leaving 11 bases between them. CDR1 and CDR2 from the germline V gene are LNHNV and YYDKDF (reference sequence). The CDR3 loop reads CATSRARARETQYF. The CDR3 DNA reads TGTGCCACCAGCAGAGCCAGGGCCCGGGAGACCCAGTACTTC.

This rearrangement joins TRBV7-9 to TRBJ2-3; a possible D gene is TRBD2 (5 bases). The germline V and J ends were trimmed by 2 bases and 4 bases, with 7 bases remaining between them. Germline lookup yields CDR1 SEHNR and CDR2 FQNEAQ (reference sequence). The CDR3 runs 13 residues. The CDR3 nucleotides read TGTGCCAGCAGCTTATTGCGGGCAGATACGCAGTATTTT. Protein sequence: CASSLLRADTQYF.

The V gene is TRBV27, the J gene TRBJ1-1; maybe TRBD1 (6 bases). The V end was cut by 5 bases, the J end by 1 base, with 20 bases between. CDR1 and CDR2 (germline): MNHEY, SMNVEV (reference sequence). The length of the CDR3 is 17 residues. CDR3: CASSPSRGGQGNTEAFF. The DNA for the CDR3 is TGTGCCAGCAGTCCCTCCCGGGGGGGGCAGGGGAACACTGAAGCTTTCTTT.

The chain has TRBV7-2 and TRBJ1-1; D may be TRBD1 (6 bases). CDR1 SGHTA and CDR2 FQGNSA come from the germline V gene. CDR3 length: 14 residues. V lost 2 bases to trimming and J lost 5 bases, with 12 bases between them. Written as DNA, the CDR3 is TGTGCCAGCAGCTTACAGGGGAGGGAGACTGAAGCTTTCTTT. Amino acids: CASSLQGRETEAFF.

This clone has just a few counts. The chain links TRBV7-2 to TRBJ1-4, with D unresolved. The CDR3 loop spans 14 amino acids. V was pared by 5 bases and J by 3 bases, with 10 bases between. CDR1 SGHTA and CDR2 FQGNSA come from the germline V gene. The chain's CDR3 is CASSTHQPNEKLFF. CDR3 bases: TGTGCCAGCAGCACGCACCAGCCTAATGAAAAACTGTTTTTT.

This clone has just a few counts. Written as DNA, the CDR3 is TGTGCCATCAGCACCGATTATAGCAATCAGCCCCAGCATTTT. Translating it yields CAISTDYSNQPQHF. This chain connects TRBV10-3 to TRBJ1-5; D is undetermined. V lost 6 bases to trimming and J lost 0 bases, with 9 bases between them. The CDR3 covers 14 residues. Per germline, CDR1 ENHRY and CDR2 SYGVKD.

Only a few counts were recorded for this clone. The V gene is TRBV20-1, the J gene TRBJ2-1, with D hard to call. Trimming took off 8 bases at V and 5 bases at J, with 4 bases between the two ends. This CDR3 comprises 9 residues. Germline V CDR1 and CDR2: DFQATT, SNEGSKA (reference sequence). The CDR3, as DNA: TGCAGTCGGGACAATGAGCAGTTCTTC. Amino acid sequence: CSRDNEQFF.

This clone was recorded a few times. The CDR3 DNA sequence: TGCAGCGTTGCGAGTCAGGGGGGTACTGAAGCTTTCTTT. Translation: CSVASQGGTEAFF. The chain couples TRBV29-1 to TRBJ1-1, with 7 bases aligning to TRBD1. J was trimmed by 5 bases and V by 4 bases; bases with no gene match: 7. CDR3 size: 13 residues. Per germline, CDR1 SQVTM and CDR2 ANQGSEA.

This clone was counted a few times. This sequence joins TRBV4-3 and TRBJ2-5, with a weak D call TRBD2 (5 bases). The germline CDR1 and CDR2 sequences are LGHNA and YSLEER. V lost 0 bases and J lost 2, with 16 bases in between. The CDR3 is 17 amino acids. DNA for the CDR3: TGCGCCAGCAGCCAAGATCTGCGGGTGCCAGGACAAGAGACCCAGTACTTC. Amino acids: CASSQDLRVPGQETQYF.